Following are 6 T cell receptor beta chains from one sample sequenced in a study of PD-L1 blockade in urothelial cancer. The assay was immunoSEQ multiplex PCR, and TCRdb's table has in-frame clones only and misses some. The sample consists of tens of thousands of clones, roughly 87% of them appearing once. The material sequenced was PBMCs, taken around atezolizumab (anti-PD-L1) treatment. These receptors all stem from a man aged 70 or older with urothelial cancer.

The chain combines TRBV19 with TRBJ2-7; TRBD1 aligns across 9 bases. Germline assignment: CDR1 LNHDA and CDR2 SQIVND (reference sequence). This CDR3 contains 15 residues. V trimming: 5 bases; J trimming: 3 bases; junction bases outside the gene matches: 8. The CDR3 nucleotides are TGTGCCAGTAGTTTATACAGGGGGCCTAACTACGAGCAGTACTTC. This codes for CASSLYRGPNYEQYF.

The V call is TRBV4-2, the J call TRBJ1-4, with D perhaps matching TRBD1 (6 bases). The CDR3 sequence is 15 residues long. CDR1 and CDR2 (germline): LGHNA, YNFKEQ. V gave up 4 bases and J gave up 3 bases, with 12 bases separating them. This CDR3 reads CASSPLAGANEKLFF. For the CDR3, the DNA is TGTGCCAGCAGCCCCCTGGCAGGGGCTAATGAAAAACTGTTTTTT.

The J gene is TRBJ2-1, the V gene TRBV20-1; D is possibly TRBD1 (6 bases). Trimming left V 5 bases short and J 5 bases short, with 7 bases between. Germline V gives CDR1 DFQATT, CDR2 SNEGSKA (reference sequence). The CDR3 spans 11 residues. CDR3 sequence reads: CSASGDNEQFF. The DNA for the CDR3 is TGCAGTGCTTCAGGGGACAATGAGCAGTTCTTC.

The chain combines TRBV5-4 with TRBJ1-2; no reliable D call. V lost 4 bases, J lost 6 bases, and 16 bases lay in between. CDR1 SGHNT and CDR2 YYREEE come from the germline V gene (reference sequence). This CDR3 contains 14 residues. As DNA, the CDR3 is TGTGCCAGCAGCCCCCTCCCCGGTTTTCATGGCTACACCTTC. Amino acids: CASSPLPGFHGYTF.

This sequence joins TRBV18 and TRBJ2-2, with 7 bases that match TRBD1. The V and J ends lost 3 bases and 2 bases, in that order; junction bases with no gene match: 6. There are 16 residues in the CDR3. The germline V gene has CDR1 KGHSH and CDR2 LQKENI. CDR3 nucleotides: TGTGCCAGCTCACCTCAGACAGGGCTTAACACCGGGGAGCTGTTTTTT. Its translation: CASSPQTGLNTGELFF.

Here the CDR3 reads CASNSGGGYEQYF. CDR3 DNA sequence: TGTGCCAGCAACAGCGGAGGAGGTTACGAGCAGTACTTC. The chain joins TRBV2 to TRBJ2-7, with D perhaps TRBD2 (5 bases). Trimming stripped 7 bases from V and 4 bases from J, with 14 bases between. Germline V lookup: CDR1 SNHLY, CDR2 FYNNEI. This CDR3 is built from 13 residues.